A selection of T cell receptor beta chains follows, all from one sample in a study of Ad26.COV2.S vaccination and SARS-CoV-2 variants. The protocol was immunoSEQ multiplex PCR, while the TCRdb copy is restricted to in-frame clones and leaves out a portion. This repertoire shows about 400,000 clones, 92% found once; its top ten account for approximately 1.6%. This material consisted of peripheral blood, taken in a trial of Ad26.COV2.S vaccine versus placebo. The receptor set was obtained from a person aged 18-60 years who received the Ad26.COV2.S COVID-19 vaccine or a placebo. Each CDR3 is given with its conserved first and last residue. D genes are given only for firm matches. Clone size is shown for a subset of rows, as once, few, many or a class of expanded clone.

V gene	D gene	clone size	J gene	CDR3 DNA	CDR3 protein
TRBV6-5	.	.	TRBJ2-5	TGTGCCAGCAGTTCACAGTTTTGGGGGATTAAAGAGACCCAGTACTTC	CASSSQFWGIKETQYF
TRBV7-6	TRBD1	.	TRBJ1-1	TGTGCCAGCAGCGGCTCGGGACAGGGGAACACTGAAGCTTTCTTT	CASSGSGQGNTEAFF
TRBV9	TRBD1	.	TRBJ1-1	TGTGCCAGCAGCGTAGAGGCAGGGGGTATGGGTACTGAAGCTTTCTTT	CASSVEAGGMGTEAFF
TRBV19	.	.	TRBJ2-2	TGTGCCAGTAGTTCAGCCGGGACGGCGAACACCGGGGAGCTGTTTTTT	CASSSAGTANTGELFF
TRBV7-2	TRBD1	.	TRBJ1-1	TGTGCCAGCAGCAACGACAGGGGCAGTGAAGCTTTCTTT	CASSNDRGSEAFF
TRBV9	TRBD1	.	TRBJ2-5	TGTGCCAGCAGCGTAGAAGGGGGCACCTGGGGGACCCAGTACTTC	CASSVEGGTWGTQYF
TRBV24-1	.	.	TRBJ2-1	TGTGCCACCATGGCACAGGACTCTTACAATGAGCAGTTCTTC	CATMAQDSYNEQFF
TRBV4-3	.	.	TRBJ2-7	TGCGCCAGCAGCCAAGATCGGGACACCTACGAGTGGCAGTACTTC	CASSQDRDTYEWQYF
TRBV9	.	.	TRBJ2-7	TGTGCCAGCAGCGCATGGGAGGACAGTAGCTACGAGCAGTACTTC	CASSAWEDSSYEQYF
TRBV2	.	.	TRBJ2-3	TGTGCCAGCAGTGTTCGTCCGGGTACGCAGTATTTT	CASSVRPGTQYF
TRBV28	TRBD1	once	TRBJ2-7	TGTGCCAGCAGCCCACATGGGGGGACAGGGGGCAACGAGCAGTACTTC	CASSPHGGTGGNEQYF
TRBV5-1	TRBD1	.	TRBJ2-7	TGCGCCAGCAGTTCAGACAGGGGTGGGTACGAGCAGTACTTC	CASSSDRGGYEQYF
TRBV3-1/TRBV3-2	TRBD1	.	TRBJ2-7	TGTGCCAGCAGCTTCGGGACAGAAGGGGACGAGCAGTACTTC	CASSFGTEGDEQYF
TRBV10-3	.	once	TRBJ2-5	TGTGCCATCAGTGGGGGGGATCAAGAGACCCAGTACTTC	CAISGGDQETQYF
TRBV14	.	.	TRBJ1-4	TGTGCCAGCAGCCAAGAGGCAGGGCGGTATGAAAAACTGTTTTTT	CASSQEAGRYEKLFF
TRBV27	.	few	TRBJ1-5	TGTGCCAGCAGTTTCGGAGGGGCCGGTCAGCCCCAGCATTTT	CASSFGGAGQPQHF
TRBV6-2/TRBV6-3	TRBD1	few	TRBJ1-2	TGTGCCAGCAGCGCACCGGGACAGAATAACTATGGCTACACCTTC	CASSAPGQNNYGYTF
TRBV18	.	.	TRBJ1-6	TGTGCCAGCTCACCGGACAGTTTAGTCGCCTATAATTCACCCCTCCACTTT	CASSPDSLVAYNSPLHF
TRBV27	.	.	TRBJ1-5	TGTGCCAGCAGTCAGGGTACTGATCAGCCCCAGCATTTT	CASSQGTDQPQHF
TRBV4-1	TRBD1	.	TRBJ1-1	TGCGCCAGCAGCCAACTTACAGGGGGCCGTCGGTTGGGGAGGGCTTTCTTT	CASSQLTGGRRLGRAFF
TRBV4-3	.	.	TRBJ1-3	TGCGCCAGCAGCCATGGCGGGGCAGTTGGAAACACCATATATTTT	CASSHGGAVGNTIYF
TRBV15	.	once	TRBJ1-6	TGTGCCACCAGCAGAGTCCTAGAGAGCTCCTATAATTCACCCCTCCACTTT	CATSRVLESSYNSPLHF
TRBV4-1	.	.	TRBJ2-5	TGCGCCAGCAGCCAAGAGGGGTGGGGGGTCCAAGAGACCCAGTACTTC	CASSQEGWGVQETQYF
TRBV5-1	.	.	TRBJ1-2	TGCGCCAGCAGCTTGGCGGACAAGAGAGGTGGCTACACCTTC	CASSLADKRGGYTF
TRBV6-2/TRBV6-3	.	.	TRBJ1-1	TGTGCCAGCAGTTTAATACAGGCGGGAGGGGCTGAAGCTTTCTTT	CASSLIQAGGAEAFF
TRBV24-1	.	.	TRBJ2-1	TGTGCCACCAGTGATAGTCGGACCTACAATGAGCAGTTCTTC	CATSDSRTYNEQFF
TRBV19	TRBD2	.	TRBJ2-1	TGTGCCAGTAGTATAGTGGTAACGGGGGGGCCTTATGAGCAGTTCTTC	CASSIVVTGGPYEQFF